The 17 T cell receptor beta chains presented below share a single source sample, sequenced in a study of OX40 agonist ivuxolimab in advanced cancers. Profiling relied on immunoSEQ multiplex PCR, and the TCRdb table lists in-frame clones only, not all of them. Among some 49,000 clones listed, about 85% were seen once. The sample in question was CD4+ or CD8+ T cells sorted from blood, obtained in a trial of the OX40 agonist ivuxolimab. Source of these receptors: an adult with an advanced solid tumor such as melanoma, head and neck, liver or kidney cancer.

This rearrangement joins TRBV19 to TRBJ2-1; 7 positions match TRBD1. The CDR3 has 14 amino acids. From germline, CDR1 is LNHDA and CDR2 SQIVND (reference sequence). With 6 bases clipped from V and 7 bases from J, the junction kept 9 bases outside the gene matches. The CDR3 nucleotides read TGTGCCAGTAGCTTACAGGGGAGTTGGAATGAGCAGTTCTTC. It specifies CASSLQGSWNEQFF. Full variable domain (rest looked up from reference TRBV19 and TRBJ2-1): DGGITQSPKYLFRKEGQNVTLSCEQNLNHDAMYWYRQDPGQGLRLIYYSQIVNDFQKGDIAEGYSVSREKKESFPLTVTSAQKNPTAFYLCASSLQGSWNEQFFGPGTRLTVL.

This sequence joins TRBV27 and TRBJ2-1; 8 nucleotides align to TRBD1. There are 15 residues in the CDR3. Germline loops: CDR1 MNHEY, CDR2 SMNVEV (reference sequence). Germline trimming cut 5 bases from V and 4 bases from J; bases unmatched to any gene: 7. The CDR3, as DNA: TGTGCCAGCAGTCCAGAGGACAGGGCTTACAATGAGCAGTTCTTC. It translates to CASSPEDRAYNEQFF.

In its sample, this clone ranks as medium-sized (0.01 to 0.1%). This chain links TRBV2 with TRBJ1-1, with D possibly TRBD1 on 5 matching bases. V was cut by 7 bases and J by 7 bases, with 19 bases left in between. The germline CDR1 and CDR2 sequences are SNHLY and FYNNEI. This CDR3 comprises 14 residues. CDR3 sequence reads: CASTGAGRSLEAFF. The CDR3 DNA reads TGTGCCAGCACCGGAGCAGGGCGGTCCCTTGAAGCTTTCTTT.

The genes are TRBV9 and TRBJ2-7, with D tentatively TRBD1 (7 bases). Trimming shortened V by 0 bases and J by 5 bases, and 12 bases separated the two germline ends. Germline CDR1 reads SGDLS; CDR2 reads YYNGEE. The CDR3 contains 14 residues. CDR3 region: CASSVGGTVHEQYF. In nucleotides, the CDR3 is TGTGCCAGCAGCGTAGGCGGGACAGTCCACGAGCAGTACTTC.

V usage is TRBV6-1 and J usage is TRBJ1-2, with a tentative D call TRBD1 (6 bases). The CDR3 covers 14 residues. The germline V gene encodes CDR1 MNHNS and CDR2 SASEGT. V gave up 6 bases and J gave up 4 bases, with 15 bases separating them. CDR3 in amino acids: CASRVPGGAYGYTF. The DNA for the CDR3 is TGTGCCAGCAGGGTCCCCGGGGGGGCCTATGGCTACACCTTC.

The J gene is TRBJ2-2, the V gene TRBV9; TRBD2 agrees at 8 bases. The trim removed 4 bases at V and 1 base at J, leaving 9 bases unmatched. CDR1 and CDR2 (germline): SGDLS, YYNGEE. This CDR3 is built from 17 residues. Here the CDR3 DNA reads TGTGCCAGCAGCTTCTCCCAGCGGGGGATGAACACCGGGGAGCTGTTTTTT. It specifies CASSFSQRGMNTGELFF.

The rearrangement uses TRBV19 and TRBJ2-5; D is perhaps TRBD1 (6 bases). Germline CDR1 reads LNHDA; CDR2 reads SQIVND (reference sequence). The V end was cut by 6 bases, the J end by 5 bases, with 16 bases between. This CDR3 is built from 14 residues. The CDR3 nucleotides read TGTGCCAGTAGCCAACAGGGAACGTGGGAGACCCAGTACTTC. Residues: CASSQQGTWETQYF.

This sequence joins TRBV4-3 and TRBJ2-4; TRBD1 might be the D (6 bases). The germline CDR1 and CDR2 sequences are LGHNA and YSLEER. Trimming removed 6 bases from V and 8 bases from J, with 20 bases in between. The CDR3 covers 15 residues. CDR3 bases: TGCGCCAGCAGTGAAGGACAGTTTGACGGGGACATTCAGTACTTC. Its protein is CASSEGQFDGDIQYF.

The chain recombines TRBV9 with TRBJ2-7; 7 bases align to TRBD1. Per germline, CDR1 SGDLS and CDR2 YYNGEE. The trim removed 3 bases at V and 3 bases at J, leaving 9 bases unmatched. This CDR3 region has 15 residues. CDR3 residues: CASSEEGTDRYEQYF. In DNA, the CDR3 is TGTGCCAGCAGCGAAGAGGGGACAGATCGCTACGAGCAGTACTTC.

This rearrangement joins TRBV7-6 to TRBJ1-3; D is uncertain. With 4 bases removed from V and 2 bases from J, the gap between germline ends came to 18 bases. The length of the CDR3 is 17 residues. Germline CDR1 and CDR2: SGHVS and FNYEAQ. CDR3 in amino acids: CASSSTEPHLPGNTIYF. The DNA for the CDR3 is TGTGCCAGCAGCTCGACGGAGCCCCATTTACCTGGAAACACCATATATTTT.

The chain employs TRBV7-9 and TRBJ2-1; 8 positions match TRBD2. The length of the CDR3 is 16 residues. V dropped 2 bases and J dropped 2; count of bases not matched to a gene: 5. Germline values: CDR1 SEHNR, CDR2 FQNEAQ (reference sequence). As DNA, the CDR3 is TGTGCCAGCAGCTTATATCCGGGGGGGCCCTACAATGAGCAGTTCTTC. This sequence encodes CASSLYPGGPYNEQFF.

The chain employs TRBV19 and TRBJ1-5; the D gene is possibly TRBD1 (6 bases). Germline V lookup: CDR1 LNHDA, CDR2 SQIVND (reference sequence). V was cut by 2 bases and J by 0 bases, with 8 bases left in between. CDR3 length: 15 residues. CDR3 DNA sequence: TGTGCCAGTAGTATACTGGACAGTAGCAATCAGCCCCAGCATTTT. Encoded protein: CASSILDSSNQPQHF. Based on the CDR3 plus reference TRBV19 and TRBJ1-5, the full variable domain is DGGITQSPKYLFRKEGQNVTLSCEQNLNHDAMYWYRQDPGQGLRLIYYSQIVNDFQKGDIAEGYSVSREKKESFPLTVTSAQKNPTAFYLCASSILDSSNQPQHFGDGTRLSIL.

This chain links TRBV7-8 with TRBJ2-7, with 7 bases fitting TRBD1. The CDR3 has 15 residues. Germline CDR1 reads SGHVS; CDR2 reads FQNEAQ. The V gene end was trimmed by 5 bases and the J gene end by 3 bases; junction bases not matched to a gene: 10. CDR3 in DNA: TGTGCCAGCAGCCTAGACAGGGCCTCCTTCTACGAGCAGTACTTC. Its protein is CASSLDRASFYEQYF.

The CDR3 loop is CASRSGTGEFNYGYTF. The CDR3 nucleotides are TGTGCCAGCAGATCCGGGACAGGGGAATTTAACTATGGCTACACCTTC. This chain links TRBV28 with TRBJ1-2, with 10 bases fitting TRBD1. Germline CDR1 reads MDHEN; CDR2 reads SYDVKM. Trimming at V came to 6 bases and at J to 1 base, leaving 8 bases not matched to a gene. This CDR3 comprises 16 residues.

The gene calls are TRBV7-9 and TRBJ1-2, with D hard to call. Trimming cost V 1 base and J 7 bases, with 10 bases left between them. CDR3 length equals 13 residues. Per germline, CDR1 SEHNR and CDR2 FQNEAQ (reference sequence). The CDR3 spells CASSLGAVGGYTF. CDR3 coding DNA: TGTGCCAGCAGCTTAGGGGCAGTAGGTGGCTACACCTTC.

V usage is TRBV28 and J usage is TRBJ1-1; a possible D gene is TRBD1 (5 bases). Germline V gene data show CDR1 as MDHEN and CDR2 as SYDVKM. The CDR3 sequence is 14 residues long. Trimming pared 8 bases from V and 4 bases from J, leaving 17 bases between. The CDR3 nucleotides are TGTGCCAGCGGAATTGGACGGGGGGGCACTGAAGCTTTCTTT. As protein: CASGIGRGGTEAFF.

This CDR3 reads CASSPRDSGYGYTF. The DNA for the CDR3 is TGTGCCAGCAGTCCCAGGGACAGCGGCTATGGCTACACCTTC. The gene calls are TRBV2 and TRBJ1-2; TRBD1 matches 7 bases. The CDR3 contains 14 residues. Losses at the gene ends were 5 bases for V and 4 bases for J; bases not matched to a gene: 7. Per germline, CDR1 SNHLY and CDR2 FYNNEI.